The rows below give T cell receptor beta chains drawn from one sample of a study of blood T cell repertoires in COVID-19. Sequencing was performed with immunoSEQ multiplex PCR; in TCRdb, only in-frame clones are kept and a portion is missing. In the table there are about 140,000 clones, approximately 90% of which are singletons. Specimen: peripheral blood. These receptors were taken from a woman between 35 and 50 years old with acute or convalescent COVID-19. Both conserved end residues are part of each CDR3. D genes are given only for firm matches. For some rows the clone size is stated as once, few or many, or as a class when expanded; others skip it.

V	size	D	J	DNA	CDR3
TRBV7-3	-	-	TRBJ1-4	TGTGCCAGCAGCTTAACAACGGGAGAAAAACTGTTTTTT	CASSLTTGEKLFF
TRBV27	-	-	TRBJ1-5	TGTGCCAGCAGTTTATCGACGGAGAGTCAGCCCCAGCATTTT	CASSLSTESQPQHF
TRBV19	-	TRBD2	TRBJ2-1	TGTGCCAGTAGTCTTCCGGGGGGTGCGGAGCAGTTCTTC	CASSLPGGAEQFF
TRBV12-3/TRBV12-4	-	-	TRBJ2-5	TGTGCCAGCAGTTTAACTAGTTTAGAGACCCAGTACTTC	CASSLTSLETQYF
TRBV10-3	-	TRBD1	TRBJ1-2	TGTGCCATCAAAACAGAAGGACAGGGGGCTCGGGGCTACACCTTC	CAIKTEGQGARGYTF
TRBV30	-	-	TRBJ1-5	TGTGCCTGGAGTGACAGGGGCAATCAGCCCCAGCATTTT	CAWSDRGNQPQHF
TRBV11-2	few	TRBD1	TRBJ1-2	TGTGCCAGCAGCTACTGGACAGGCTCCTATGGCTACACCTTC	CASSYWTGSYGYTF
TRBV28	-	-	TRBJ1-1	TGTGCCAGCAGTTTGGTGGGGGGAGTGAACACTGAAGCTTTCTTT	CASSLVGGVNTEAFF
TRBV5-6	-	TRBD2	TRBJ2-1	TGTGCCAGCAAATCGGCTAGCGGGGGGGCCCTATACAATGAGCAGTTCTTC	CASKSASGGALYNEQFF
TRBV27	-	-	TRBJ1-6	TGTGCCAGCAGTTCCAGACAAGCTCGTTCACCCCTCCACTTT	CASSSRQARSPLHF
TRBV7-9	-	TRBD1	TRBJ1-4	TGTGCCAGCAGCTTACTGGGACAGGGGAGGAAACTGTTTTTT	CASSLLGQGRKLFF
TRBV21-1	-	-	TRBJ1-5	TGTGCCAGCAGCAAAGAAGCGAACAACAGGGGCTCGGGCCGAAAAGGCAATCAGCCCCAGCATTTT	CASSKEANNRGSGRKGNQPQHF
TRBV2	few	TRBD1	TRBJ1-2	TGTGCCAGCAGTCCCGGCGGACAGGGGGCGTTTGGCTACACCTTC	CASSPGGQGAFGYTF
TRBV4-3	-	TRBD1	TRBJ1-2	TGCGCCAGCAGCCAAGAAATGAGGGACAGGGCAAACTATGGCTACACCTTC	CASSQEMRDRANYGYTF
TRBV5-6	-	-	TRBJ1-1	TGTGCCAGCAGCGGGCAGGGATCGTCTGGGGCTTTCTTT	CASSGQGSSGAFF